The 23 T cell receptor beta chains below were found in one sample sequenced in a study of blood T cell repertoires in COVID-19. The protocol was immunoSEQ multiplex PCR, while the TCRdb copy is restricted to in-frame clones and leaves out a portion. The profile shows more than 35,000 clones, about 88% of them singletons. The sequenced material came from peripheral blood. These TCRs come from a man aged 60 to 75 with active COVID-19.

The chain employs TRBV5-4 and TRBJ2-2; TRBD2 matches 11 bases. The CDR3 has 17 amino acids. J gave up 6 bases and V 0 bases, and 7 bases lay outside the gene matches. CDR1 is SGHNT and CDR2 is YYREEE in the germline V gene (reference sequence). CDR3 DNA sequence: TGTGCCAGCAGCTTGGGGCCCACTAGCGGGAGTTCCGGGGAGCTGTTTTTT. Protein: CASSLGPTSGSSGELFF.

V gene TRBV27 combines with J gene TRBJ1-1, with D hard to call. This CDR3 is 13 amino acids long. Germline-derived CDR1 and CDR2 are MNHEY and SMNVEV (reference sequence). The V gene lost 1 base and the J gene lost 7 bases, with 10 bases spanning the gap. CDR3 sequence: CASSLYGGSEAFF. DNA of the CDR3: TGTGCCAGCAGTTTATACGGCGGGAGTGAAGCTTTCTTT.

This chain uses TRBV4-3 with TRBJ2-6; 9 bases agree with TRBD1. CDR3 size: 17 residues. From germline, CDR1 is LGHNA and CDR2 YSLEER. V lost 3 bases and J lost 1; bases outside the gene matches: 4. As DNA, the CDR3 is TGCGCCAGCAGCCATCTAGGACAGGGGTCTGGGGCCAACGTCCTGACTTTC. Amino acid sequence: CASSHLGQGSGANVLTF.

The CDR3 here is CASSPTGGNSYEQYF. The CDR3 nucleotides read TGTGCCAGCAGCCCCACAGGGGGTAACTCCTACGAGCAGTACTTC. V is TRBV28 and J is TRBJ2-7, with 8 bases aligning to TRBD1. Germline assignment: CDR1 MDHEN and CDR2 SYDVKM. With 6 bases clipped from V and 0 bases from J, the junction kept 7 bases outside the gene matches. The CDR3 loop spans 15 amino acids.

The chain carries TRBV7-9 and TRBJ2-1, with 12 bases that match TRBD1. Per the germline V gene, CDR1 is SEHNR and CDR2 is FQNEAQ (reference sequence). The CDR3 contains 15 residues. V lost 4 bases and J lost 7; bases outside the gene matches: 5. CDR3 DNA: TGTGCCAGCAGCTGGGGACAGGGGGCGGGAAATGAGCAGTTCTTC. Protein: CASSWGQGAGNEQFF.

This clone was detected only once. This chain links TRBV30 with TRBJ2-7, with TRBD1 matching 8 bases. Germline CDR1 is GTSNPN and CDR2 is SVGIG (reference sequence). The CDR3 spans 13 residues. The junction had 7 bases not matched to a gene; V was cut back by 5 bases and J by 4 bases. Here the CDR3 DNA reads TGTGCCTGGGTCGGGACAGGCCCTTACGAGCAGTACTTC. It translates to CAWVGTGPYEQYF.

This clone was found once. The chain uses TRBV5-1 and TRBJ1-1; D gene uncertain. The CDR3 covers 12 residues. Trimming took off 7 bases at V and 4 bases at J, with 11 bases between the two ends. Germline V lookup: CDR1 SGHRS, CDR2 YFSETQ. The CDR3 loop is CASRREPTEAFF. For the CDR3, the DNA is TGCGCCAGCCGGAGGGAACCCACTGAAGCTTTCTTT.

This chain uses TRBV12-3 or TRBV12-4 with TRBJ1-1; TRBD1 agrees at 9 bases. V shed 8 bases, J shed 6 bases, and the junction held 4 bases outside the gene matches. This CDR3 comprises 12 residues. Written as DNA, the CDR3 is TGTGCCAGCCACAGGGGGCCGTCTGAAGCTTTCTTT. Translated: CASHRGPSEAFF.

The sample holds a few counts of this clone. This chain connects TRBV5-1 to TRBJ1-2; D unresolved. CDR1 is SGHRS and CDR2 is YFSETQ in the germline V gene. V was pared by 6 bases and J by 5 bases, with 11 bases between. This CDR3 has 12 residues. In DNA, the CDR3 is TGCGCCAGCACCCCCGGAGGGTATGGCTACACCTTC. It specifies CASTPGGYGYTF. The full variable domain, in which reference TRBV5-1 and TRBJ1-2 provide the parts outside the CDR3, is KAGVTQTPRYLIKTRGQQVTLSCSPISGHRSVSWYQQTPGQGLQFLFEYFSETQRNKGNFPGRFSGRQFSNSRSEMNVSTLELGDSALYLCASTPGGYGYTFGSGTRLTVV.

The chain has TRBV12-5 and TRBJ1-6; 7 bases fit TRBD1. The CDR3 covers 15 residues. In germline, CDR1 is LGHNT, CDR2 FRNRAP. Germline trimming cut 5 bases from V and 4 bases from J; bases unmatched to any gene: 5. CDR3 amino acids: CASGPGQEYNSPLHF. The CDR3 DNA sequence: TGTGCTAGTGGTCCTGGACAGGAGTATAATTCACCCCTCCACTTT. Combining the CDR3 with reference TRBV12-5 and TRBJ1-6 gives the whole variable domain DARVTQTPRHKVTEMGQEVTMRCQPILGHNTVFWYRQTMMQGLELLAYFRNRAPLDDSGMPKDRFSAEMPDATLATLKIQPSEPRDSAVYFCASGPGQEYNSPLHFGNGTRLTVT.

The CDR3, as DNA: TGTGCCTGGAGTAGAGGGAGGGACACTGAAGCTTTCTTT. It is translated as CAWSRGRDTEAFF. The chain carries TRBV30 and TRBJ1-1; the D is unclear. The V end was cut by 2 bases, the J end by 3 bases, with 10 bases between. CDR1 is GTSNPN and CDR2 is SVGIG in the germline V gene (reference sequence). The length of the CDR3 is 13 residues.

V and J are TRBV5-1 and TRBJ1-1, with TRBD1 identical over 7 bases. Losses at the gene ends were 1 base for V and 1 base for J; bases not matched to a gene: 7. The CDR3 spans 16 residues. Germline-derived CDR1 and CDR2 are SGHRS and YFSETQ. The CDR3 sequence is CASSLRQGGQNTEAFF. The CDR3 DNA reads as TGCGCCAGCAGCTTGAGGCAGGGGGGTCAGAACACTGAAGCTTTCTTT.

This clone came up a few times. The junction does not match germline at one end; this may be a read error. CDR3 coding DNA: TGTGCCAGCAGTTACTTGTATACTAGCGGGAGTGTGGTCTTC. As protein: CASSYLYTSGSVVF. The chain couples TRBV6-2 or TRBV6-3 to TRBJ2-1; 11 positions agree with TRBD2. Looked up from germline, CDR1 is MNHEY and CDR2 is SVGEGT. The CDR3 totals 14 residues.

The chain carries TRBV5-8 and TRBJ2-5; 8 bases match TRBD2. V lost 10 bases to trimming and J lost 6 bases; unmatched junction nucleotides: 11. Germline assignment: CDR1 SGHTS and CDR2 YDEGEE. The CDR3 is 13 residues long. The CDR3 nucleotides read TGTGCCTCGCCGCGGGAGGCTGGACAGACCCAGTACTTC. This codes for CASPREAGQTQYF.

This chain links TRBV5-8 with TRBJ2-3; tentative D call: TRBD1 (6 bases). CDR3 length: 13 residues. Germline V CDR1 and CDR2: SGHTS, YDEGEE. V lost 0 bases, J lost 7 bases, and 9 bases lay in between. As DNA, the CDR3 is TGTGCCAGCAGCTTGGACAGGGTCAATACGCAGTATTTT. Encoded protein: CASSLDRVNTQYF.

The rearrangement links TRBV19 to TRBJ1-5, with 9 bases identical to TRBD1. This CDR3 is built from 18 residues. V gave up 2 bases and J gave up 6 bases; unmatched junction bases: 14. From germline, CDR1 is LNHDA and CDR2 SQIVND (reference sequence). The CDR3 coding sequence is TGTGCCAGTAGTATATTACCCACCCTCGGGACAGGGAGTCAGCCCCAGCATTTT. Its translation is CASSILPTLGTGSQPQHF.

The chain joins TRBV21-1 to TRBJ2-7; the table's D call, TRBD1, was not checked against the DNA. TRBV21-1 is flagged as a pseudogene. There are 15 residues in the CDR3. The DNA of the CDR3 is TGTGCCAGCAGCAAAGCTCCAGGGGGTCTCTGCGAGCAGTACTTC. It yields the protein CASSKAPGGLCEQYF.

The rearrangement links TRBV4-2 to TRBJ1-1; D gene unclear. The CDR3 is made up of 14 amino acids. The V gene's germline CDR1 is LGHNA and CDR2 YNFKEQ. V was shortened by 0 bases and J by 0 bases, with 5 bases between the two germline ends. CDR3 region: CASSQDIVNTEAFF. CDR3 coding DNA: TGTGCCAGCAGCCAAGATATCGTGAACACTGAAGCTTTCTTT.

The chain joins TRBV9 to TRBJ1-4; D gene uncertain. V was shortened by 3 bases and J by 8 bases, with 17 bases between the two germline ends. This CDR3 has 15 amino acids. Germline V CDR1 and CDR2: SGDLS, YYNGEE. CDR3 nucleotide sequence: TGTGCCAGCAGCGCAACCGGAGCTCTTGGAGAAAAACTGTTTTTT. Protein sequence: CASSATGALGEKLFF. The entire variable domain, with the rest obtained from reference TRBV9 and TRBJ1-4, is as follows: DSGVTQTPKHLITATGQRVTLRCSPRSGDLSVYWYQQSLDQGLQFLIQYYNGEERAKGNILERFSAQQFPDLHSELNLSSLELGDSALYFCASSATGALGEKLFFGSGTQLSVL.

DNA for the CDR3: TGTGCCAGCAGACAGGGCCTAGGCTCACCCCTCCACTTT. This sequence encodes CASRQGLGSPLHF. This chain joins TRBV6-4 and TRBJ1-6; D possibly corresponds to TRBD1 (6 bases). CDR3 length: 13 residues. Germline assignment: CDR1 MRHNA and CDR2 SNTAGT. The V and J ends lost 6 bases and 10 bases respectively, with 13 bases between them.

The chain employs TRBV2 and TRBJ2-3; 7 nucleotides agree with TRBD1. Germline lookup yields CDR1 SNHLY and CDR2 FYNNEI. The CDR3 is made up of 14 amino acids. The CDR3 region has the DNA TGTGGCGGCTCCGGGGACAGATACACAGATACGCAGTATTTT. Protein sequence: CGGSGDRYTDTQYF.

CDR3 nucleotide sequence: TGTGCCAGCAGCTTAGACCGGGCAGGGTCTGGTGAAGCTTTCTTT. Amino acids: CASSLDRAGSGEAFF. The gene calls are TRBV7-8 and TRBJ1-1, with D tentatively TRBD1 (5 bases). The V gene lost 1 base and the J gene lost 7 bases, with 16 bases spanning the gap. The CDR3 runs to 15 residues. Germline V gives CDR1 SGHVS, CDR2 FQNEAQ.

This chain connects TRBV3-1 (or the pseudogene TRBV3-2) to TRBJ2-1; weak D call: TRBD1 (7 bases). The germline CDR1 and CDR2 sequences are LGHDT and YNNKEL (reference sequence). V was cut by 8 bases and J by 8 bases, with 25 bases left in between. The CDR3 extends over 16 amino acids. The CDR3 here is CASGGTDLPTMDEQFF. The CDR3 nucleotides are TGTGCCAGCGGCGGGACAGACCTCCCTACGATGGATGAGCAGTTCTTC.